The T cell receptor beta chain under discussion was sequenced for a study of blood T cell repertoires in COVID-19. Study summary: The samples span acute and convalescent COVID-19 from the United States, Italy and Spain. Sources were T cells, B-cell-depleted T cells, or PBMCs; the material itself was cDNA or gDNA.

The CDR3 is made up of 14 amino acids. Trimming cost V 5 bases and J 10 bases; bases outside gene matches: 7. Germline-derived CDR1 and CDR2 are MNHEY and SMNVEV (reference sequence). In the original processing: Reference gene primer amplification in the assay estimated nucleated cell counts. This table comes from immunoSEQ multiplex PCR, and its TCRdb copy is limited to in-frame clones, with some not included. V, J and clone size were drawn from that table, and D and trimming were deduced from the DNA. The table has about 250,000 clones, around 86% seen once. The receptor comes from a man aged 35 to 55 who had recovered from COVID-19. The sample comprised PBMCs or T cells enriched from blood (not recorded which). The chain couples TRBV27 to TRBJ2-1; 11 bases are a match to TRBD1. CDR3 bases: TGTGCCAGCAGTCCGGGACAGGGGGTCGGGGAGCAGTTCTTC. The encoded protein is CASSPGQGVGEQFF.